A single sample is the source of the 16 T cell receptor beta chains below, sequenced in a study of control samples from healthy donors and cancer patients. TCRdb's table, derived via immunoSEQ multiplex PCR, lists solely in-frame clones and lacks some. The sample holds about 89,000 clones; about 83% are singletons and the top ten take approximately 2.1%. The material sequenced was blood. The origin of the receptors is a woman in her 40s in good health.

The CDR3 loop is CASSWGTPRRDTQYF. CDR3 bases: TGCGCCAGCAGCTGGGGGACGCCCCGGAGGGATACGCAGTATTTT. The V and J genes are TRBV5-1 and TRBJ2-3, with D tentatively TRBD1 or TRBD2 (5 bases each). There are 15 residues in the CDR3. V lost 3 bases and J 6 bases, leaving 17 bases between the germline ends. Germline assignment: CDR1 SGHRS and CDR2 YFSETQ.

V usage is TRBV11-1 and J usage is TRBJ2-2, with a tentative D call TRBD1 (7 bases). Per the germline V gene, CDR1 is SGHAT and CDR2 is FQDESV (reference sequence). With 9 bases removed from V and 8 bases from J, the gap between germline ends came to 19 bases. The CDR3 totals 14 residues. Written as DNA, the CDR3 is TGTGCCAGTCGCGGGACAGTTTATGAGGGGGAGCTGTTTTTT. Translated, it gives CASRGTVYEGELFF.

Only one count was recorded for this clone. The chain joins TRBV6-6 to TRBJ2-1; 9 bases fit TRBD1. CDR3 size: 14 residues. Germline trimming cut 6 bases from V and 6 bases from J; bases unmatched to any gene: 6. Germline values: CDR1 MNHNY, CDR2 SVGAGI (reference sequence). CDR3 in DNA: TGTGCCAGCAGGTACGGGACAGGGTCCAATGAGCAGTTCTTC. It specifies CASRYGTGSNEQFF.

The V and J genes are TRBV5-6 and TRBJ2-1; D remains ambiguous. The CDR3 totals 14 residues. Trimming took 4 bases from V and 2 from J, leaving 10 bases between them. CDR1 SGHDT and CDR2 YYEEEE come from the germline V gene. CDR3 residues: CASSKGLTYNEQFF. The CDR3 DNA sequence: TGTGCCAGCAGCAAGGGCCTTACCTACAATGAGCAGTTCTTC. The full variable domain, its missing parts supplied by reference TRBV5-6 and TRBJ2-1, is DAGVTQSPTHLIKTRGQQVTLRCSPKSGHDTVSWYQQALGQGPQFIFQYYEEEERQRGNFPDRFSGHQFPNYSSELNVNALLLGDSALYLCASSKGLTYNEQFFGPGTRLTVL.

The chain employs TRBV14 and TRBJ1-1; possibly TRBD1 for D (5 bases). CDR3 length: 13 amino acids. Deletions cut 7 bases from V and 4 bases from J, with 13 bases between. Germline V gene lookup returns CDR1 SGHDN and CDR2 FVKESK. CDR3 bases: TGTGCCAGCACCTCCGGAGGGACCACTGAAGCTTTCTTT. Residues: CASTSGGTTEAFF.

DNA for the CDR3: TGTGCCAGCAGTGACCCAGCGGGGGTACAAGAGACCCAGTACTTC. The encoded protein is CASSDPAGVQETQYF. The chain has TRBV2 and TRBJ2-5; 8 positions match TRBD2. Looked up from germline, CDR1 is SNHLY and CDR2 is FYNNEI. The CDR3 contains 15 residues. Losses at the gene ends were 3 bases for V and 2 bases for J; bases not matched to a gene: 5.

In the case of this clone: Other DNA sequences within the sample encode an identical CDR3. The chain links TRBV2 to TRBJ1-2; 11 nucleotides match TRBD1. Germline V CDR1 and CDR2: SNHLY, FYNNEI. The ends lost 3 bases at V and 7 bases at J; junction bases unmatched: 4. This CDR3 spans 14 amino acids. CDR3 sequence reads: CASSEDRGRGGYTF. The CDR3 DNA reads as TGTGCCAGCAGTGAGGACAGGGGGCGGGGTGGCTACACCTTC.

J is TRBJ2-2 and V is TRBV6-5, with TRBD1 matching over 7 bases. CDR1 and CDR2 (germline): MNHEY, SVGAGI. The length of the CDR3 is 14 residues. V trimming: 9 bases; J trimming: 2 bases; junction bases outside the gene matches: 6. CDR3 residues: CASYRGRNTGELFF. DNA of the CDR3: TGTGCCAGTTACAGGGGTCGAAACACCGGGGAGCTGTTTTTT.

This chain uses TRBV14 with TRBJ2-3; TRBD2 might be the D (5 bases). V gave up 4 bases and J gave up 3 bases, with 11 bases separating them. This CDR3 has 14 residues. Germline CDR1 SGHDN, CDR2 FVKESK. The CDR3 nucleotides are TGTGCCAGCAGCCGGCAGGACTTTACAGATACGCAGTATTTT. Translating gives CASSRQDFTDTQYF.

The sample holds one count of this clone. V usage is TRBV3-1 (or the pseudogene TRBV3-2) and J usage is TRBJ2-2, with TRBD2 matching over 12 bases. Germline lookup yields CDR1 LGHDT and CDR2 YNNKEL (reference sequence). The CDR3 contains 16 residues. The CDR3 DNA sequence: TGTCCCCGCAGCCCTAGCGGGGGGGGGAACACCGGGGAGCTGTTTTTT. Its protein is CPRSPSGGGNTGELFF.

V and J are TRBV5-1 and TRBJ2-3; D tentatively fits TRBD1 or TRBD2 (5 bases each). The CDR3 loop spans 17 amino acids. CDR1 and CDR2 from the germline V gene are SGHRS and YFSETQ. V was cut by 3 bases and J by 3 bases, with 20 bases left in between. The CDR3 region is CASSWTPPGTATDTQYF. The CDR3 nucleotides read TGCGCCAGCAGCTGGACCCCTCCCGGGACGGCAACAGATACGCAGTATTTT.

The V call is TRBV27, the J call TRBJ2-5; TRBD1 matches at 10 bases. CDR1 MNHEY and CDR2 SMNVEV come from the germline V gene (reference sequence). Unmatched junction bases numbered 5, after V lost 5 bases and J lost 5 bases. CDR3 length equals 14 residues. The CDR3 nucleotides are TGTGCCAGCAGTCAGGACAGGGGGTGGGAGACCCAGTACTTC. Protein sequence: CASSQDRGWETQYF.

The rearrangement links TRBV6-6 to TRBJ2-5; tentative D call: TRBD2 (7 bases). CDR1 MNHNY and CDR2 SVGAGI come from the germline V gene (reference sequence). V was pared by 3 bases and J by 4 bases, with 12 bases between. CDR3 length equals 14 residues. CDR3 in DNA: TGTGCCAGCAGTTATACGGGGGGCATAGAGACCCAGTACTTC. It codes for CASSYTGGIETQYF.

The chain is built from TRBV10-3 and TRBJ1-4; 8 nucleotides match TRBD1. The CDR3 length is 14 residues. From germline, CDR1 is ENHRY and CDR2 SYGVKD. Losses at the gene ends were 3 bases for V and 7 bases for J; bases not matched to a gene: 4. The CDR3 reads CAISDRGRGEKLFF. The CDR3 bases are TGTGCCATCAGTGACAGGGGGCGCGGTGAAAAACTGTTTTTT.

V is TRBV12-5 and J is TRBJ2-3, with D possibly matching TRBD1 (5 bases). V gave up 4 bases and J gave up 0 bases, with 11 bases separating them. The germline gives CDR1 LGHNT, CDR2 FRNRAP. There are 15 residues in the CDR3. The CDR3 DNA is TGTGCTAGTGGTTCTTATCCAGGGAGCACAGATACGCAGTATTTT. Translated: CASGSYPGSTDTQYF.

The chain carries TRBV7-2 and TRBJ1-6; 9 nucleotides match TRBD1. Germline V gene lookup returns CDR1 SGHTA and CDR2 FQGNSA. V lost 3 bases, J lost 5 bases, and 2 bases stayed unmatched. There are 15 residues in the CDR3. The CDR3 coding sequence is TGTGCCAGCAGCTTCTGGGACAGGGATAATTCACCCCTCCACTTT. Protein sequence: CASSFWDRDNSPLHF.